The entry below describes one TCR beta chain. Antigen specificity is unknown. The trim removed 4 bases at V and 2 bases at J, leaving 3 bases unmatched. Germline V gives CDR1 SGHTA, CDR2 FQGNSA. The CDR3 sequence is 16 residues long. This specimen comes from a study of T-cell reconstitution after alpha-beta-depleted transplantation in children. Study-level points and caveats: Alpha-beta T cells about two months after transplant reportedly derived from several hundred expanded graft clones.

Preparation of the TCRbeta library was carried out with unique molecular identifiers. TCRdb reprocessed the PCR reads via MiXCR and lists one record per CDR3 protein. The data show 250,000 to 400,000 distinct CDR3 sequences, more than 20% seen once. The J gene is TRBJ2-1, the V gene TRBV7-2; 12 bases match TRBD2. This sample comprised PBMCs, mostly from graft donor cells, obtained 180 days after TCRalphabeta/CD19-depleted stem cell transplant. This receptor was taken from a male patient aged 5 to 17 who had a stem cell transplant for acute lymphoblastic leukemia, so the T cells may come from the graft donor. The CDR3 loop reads CASSWRLAGAYNEQFF. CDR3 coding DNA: TGTGCCAGCAGCTGGCGACTAGCGGGGGCCTACAATGAGCAGTTCTTC.